These T cell receptor beta chains were read from a single sample in a study of blood T cells in healthy people across ages. TCRdb reanalysed the 5' RACE reads using MiXCR and keeps one entry per CDR3 protein. The sample includes about 1.8 million distinct CDR3 sequences, around half of them seen just once. Sequences were obtained from blood. All receptors come from a middle-aged woman in good health. The conserved cysteine and the conserved F or W are not part of the CDR3 here. Clone size is shown for a subset of rows, as once, few, many or a class of expanded clone.

ASSDHGETQY TRBV25-1 few 10
ASSYPDRGRYEQY TRBV7-2 few 13
ASSLAQDNYNEQF TRBV7-2 . 13
ASSLTGVKPSYEQD TRBV7-9 . 14
ASSPPVWVYGQY TRBV9 . 12
ASSDGQGVNEKLF TRBV12-3/TRBV12-4 few 13
ASSLSDGPSVQY TRBV27 few 12
ASSSDIPYSPLH TRBV7-9 . 12
ASSLGRVVKETQY TRBV7-2 . 13
AGSLALQAQPQH TRBV7-2 . 12
ASSRSTAGANVLT TRBV6-2/TRBV6-3 . 13
ASSQDRTTYNEQF TRBV4-2 few 13
ASSPRPRQISNQPQH TRBV7-6 . 15
ASSQVAGGRGDTQY TRBV3-1 . 14
SGLRGGSYNEQF TRBV20-1 . 12
SAGVLAGVNNEQF TRBV20-1 . 13
ASSVSGGPLDTQY TRBV9 few 13
ASSQDRGGLSKNIQY TRBV4-3 . 15
ASSIRGLNYGYT TRBV2 few 12
ATSDIDYGYT TRBV24-1 . 10
ASSPGGTGLHEKLF TRBV28 . 14
ASCRGQAPYNEQF TRBV9 . 13
ASSWGQGSTDTQY TRBV7-6 . 13
SARRLGATNTQY TRBV20-1 few 12
ASSVVPSPETQY TRBV9 few 12
ASSLATGSGNEQF TRBV5-1 . 13
ASRPDGSYSNQPQH TRBV5-1 . 14
ASSLNGGSDTQY TRBV11-3 . 12
ASSQLGGSYNEQF TRBV4-3 few 13
SASSELTYEQY TRBV20-1 . 11
ASSLSGRGGSSYNEQF TRBV27 . 16
ASSQRLAGLSSTDTQY TRBV4-3 few 16
ASSDSRDSYNEQF TRBV6-4 . 13
ASSVPGTYNEQF TRBV2 few 12
ASTLVGRGVQETQY TRBV4-2 . 14
ASSYPGLPADTQY TRBV6-2/TRBV6-3 . 13
SASDIEQY TRBV20-1 . 8
AINRGPKLDTQY TRBV6-2/TRBV6-3 few 12
ASSHRKGSWNTQY TRBV11-1 many 13
ASSLTQGTSGANVLT TRBV4-3 few 15
SARDGGLNTEAF TRBV20-1 . 12
ASSSHGGLAITDTQY TRBV5-1 . 15
ASSFGQRGTWDGYT TRBV12-3/TRBV12-4 few 14
ASSSGPQYEQY TRBV6-6 . 11
ASSYEGAPPNEQF TRBV6-2/TRBV6-3 . 13
ASSLGTVSSYEQY TRBV7-2 many 13
SAISGTGAFVQY TRBV20-1 . 12
ASSLGGQGAGEQF TRBV7-2 few 13
ASRLGDRRSQPQH TRBV28 . 13